This TCR beta chain was identified in a study of T cells after yellow fever vaccination. Study information: Fractions low in cell number were prepared with SMART-Seq v4 Ultra Low Input.

J lost 9 bases, V lost 1 base, and 9 bases had no gene match. The CDR3 is 15 amino acids. Per the germline V gene, CDR1 is SGHTA and CDR2 is FQGNSA. This clonotype occurred many times. Antigen: not known. For TCR, cDNA came from 5'RACE template switching, which added a universal primer site and UMIs. TCRdb fed the 5' RACE reads into MiXCR, producing one record per CDR3 protein. The repertoire holds about 160,000 distinct CDR3 sequences, with under 7.5% as singletons. The study, taken as a whole, reports: The booster response re-showed most primary clones: approximately 95% CD4, approximately 90% CD8.

Sample: CD4+ T cells sorted from PBMCs, taken about 5 days after the first yellow fever vaccination. The sequence came from a man between 18 and 35 years old who received the YFV17D yellow fever vaccine. The chain links TRBV7-2 to TRBJ2-3, with TRBD2 identical over 8 bases. The CDR3 spells CASSLDGSGVMTQYF. In nucleotides, the CDR3 is TGTGCCAGCAGCTTAGATGGTAGCGGGGTAATGACGCAGTATTTT.